The 31 T cell receptor beta chains in this list originate from one sample, sequenced in a study of regulatory T cells in long-lasting Graves disease. Arm-PCR of CDR3 regions and iRepertoire HTBI primers were the basis on which TCR beta libraries were built. TCRdb ran MiXCR on the multiplex PCR reads and lists one entry per CDR3 protein. The sample yields 700,000 or so distinct CDR3 sequences, 25% to 30% seen once. Indicated time point: persistent/refractory GD, antithyroid drugs over 5 years with positive TRAb. PBMC-extracted RNA yielded the TCR library. The sample consisted of peripheral blood mononuclear cells (PBMCs), taken when the disease was refractory, from a patient treated with antithyroid drugs. These receptor sequences come from a female donor with Graves disease.

The V call is TRBV12-3 or TRBV12-4, the J call TRBJ2-4, with 7 bases matching TRBD2. With V trimmed by 7 bases and J by 9 bases, 12 bases remained unmatched. The CDR3 sequence is 14 residues long. Here the CDR3 DNA reads TGTGCCAGCACCCTCAATCGGGGGGTGGGCATTCAGTACTTC. This sequence encodes CASTLNRGVGIQYF.

The table lists this clonotype with many counts. The genes are TRBV15 and TRBJ2-7; tentatively, D is TRBD1 (6 bases). Germline lookup yields CDR1 LNHNV and CDR2 YYDKDF (reference sequence). The CDR3 is 13 amino acids. Trimming shortened V by 1 base and J by 6 bases, and 10 bases separated the two germline ends. The CDR3 DNA reads as TGTGCCACCAGCAGAGTAATAGGGGGCGAGCAGTACTTC. It specifies CATSRVIGGEQYF.

J is TRBJ2-6 and V is TRBV19; D call uncertain. Trimming stripped 3 bases from V and 1 base from J, with 7 bases between. CDR1 is LNHDA and CDR2 is SQIVND in the germline V gene (reference sequence). The CDR3 length is 15 residues. The CDR3 sequence: CASSIGVSGANVLTF. Written as DNA, the CDR3 is TGTGCCAGTAGTATTGGGGTGTCTGGGGCCAACGTCCTGACTTTC.

The chain uses TRBV7-2 and TRBJ1-5; 7 nucleotides align to TRBD1. CDR1 SGHTA and CDR2 FQGNSA come from the germline V gene. J gave up 6 bases and V 1 base, and 6 bases lay outside the gene matches. This CDR3 region has 15 residues. The CDR3 region has the DNA TGTGCCAGCAGCTTAGGAGACAGGGCCAGTCAGCCCCAGCATTTT. Translation: CASSLGDRASQPQHF.

The chain is built from TRBV19 and TRBJ2-7, with a weak D call TRBD1 (6 bases). Germline values: CDR1 LNHDA, CDR2 SQIVND (reference sequence). The CDR3 contains 15 residues. Trimming removed 3 bases at V and 9 bases at J, with 21 bases between. CDR3 region: CASSISHPLQGGQYF. Written as DNA, the CDR3 is TGTGCCAGTAGTATCTCCCACCCCCTACAGGGTGGGCAGTACTTC.

The rearrangement uses TRBV18 and TRBJ2-7; TRBD2 matches at 7 bases. J was trimmed by 0 bases and V by 6 bases; bases with no gene match: 14. This CDR3 contains 17 residues. Germline values: CDR1 KGHSH, CDR2 LQKENI. The CDR3 region has the DNA TGTGCCAGCTCCCCCGGCTTGTTGGGGGGGATCTCCTACGAGCAGTACTTC. It is translated as CASSPGLLGGISYEQYF.

This clonotype occurred a few times. V and J are TRBV12-3 or TRBV12-4 and TRBJ2-4, with 9 positions matching TRBD2. V trimming: 5 bases; J trimming: 0 bases; junction bases outside the gene matches: 8. This CDR3 contains 17 residues. The CDR3 loop is CASSLRLAEIAKNIQYF. The CDR3 nucleotides read TGTGCCAGCAGTCTGCGACTAGCGGAGATAGCCAAAAACATTCAGTACTTC.

The chain couples TRBV19 to TRBJ2-2; D is perhaps TRBD2 (6 bases). Germline CDR1 LNHDA, CDR2 SQIVND (reference sequence). This CDR3 has 15 amino acids. Trimming took off 8 bases at V and 4 bases at J, with 17 bases between the two ends. CDR3 sequence (DNA): TGTGCCAGTCGACGGGGGATTGGGGTCACCGGGGAGCTGTTTTTT. This translates into CASRRGIGVTGELFF.

Only a few counts were recorded for this clonotype. The chain links TRBV24-1 to TRBJ2-2; 10 bases match TRBD2. The CDR3 extends over 20 amino acids. The V segment lost 0 bases and the J segment 1 base; nucleotides outside the gene matches: 10. Per the germline V gene, CDR1 is KGHDR and CDR2 is SFDVKD. The CDR3 nucleotides read TGTGCCACCAGTGATTTGGAGAAACAGAGACTAGCGGGGAACACCGGGGAGCTGTTTTTT. It yields the protein CATSDLEKQRLAGNTGELFF.

This CDR3 is CATHMGGRNTEAFF. CDR3 nucleotides: TGTGCCACCCATATGGGGGGCAGGAACACTGAAGCTTTCTTT. The rearrangement joins TRBV15 to TRBJ1-1; a weak D match, TRBD1 (6 bases). Trimming left V 8 bases short and J 1 base short, with 14 bases between. The CDR3 runs 14 residues. CDR1 and CDR2 (germline): LNHNV, YYDKDF (reference sequence).

This clonotype was seen only a few times. This chain connects TRBV29-1 to TRBJ1-3, with D uncertain. Trimming took off 4 bases at V and 1 base at J, with 2 bases between the two ends. The germline V gene encodes CDR1 SQVTM and CDR2 ANQGSEA. The CDR3 is 11 residues long. The CDR3 bases are TGCAGCGTTGGGTCTGGAAACACCATATATTTT. Amino acids: CSVGSGNTIYF.

This clonotype has at least ten counts. The chain recombines TRBV12-3 or TRBV12-4 with TRBJ1-1; possibly TRBD1 for D (5 bases). Trimming shortened V by 3 bases and J by 1 base, and 18 bases separated the two germline ends. The CDR3 is 17 amino acids. CDR3 protein: CASSFRTQGAANTEAFF. The CDR3 nucleotides read TGTGCCAGCAGTTTCAGAACTCAGGGAGCAGCGAACACTGAAGCTTTCTTT.

This sequence joins TRBV12-3 or TRBV12-4 and TRBJ2-7; TRBD1 aligns across 8 bases. Trimming removed 1 base from V and 3 bases from J; junction bases left unmatched: 11. The CDR3 totals 17 residues. DNA for the CDR3: TGTGCCAGCAGTTTAGTACGGGGTGGGGACAGGAGCTACGAGCAGTACTTC. Translating gives CASSLVRGGDRSYEQYF.

This clonotype has a count of ten or more. The chain is built from TRBV20-1 and TRBJ1-5, with a tentative D call TRBD1 (5 bases). This CDR3 has 13 residues. V shed 0 bases and J shed 9 bases, with 12 bases lying between them. The germline V gene encodes CDR1 DFQATT and CDR2 SNEGSKA (reference sequence). The CDR3 is CSARDRVKGPQHF. CDR3 DNA: TGCAGTGCTAGAGACAGGGTAAAAGGGCCCCAGCATTTT.

This clonotype was seen a handful of times. V usage is TRBV12-3 or TRBV12-4 and J usage is TRBJ2-7, with TRBD2 identical over 13 bases. The CDR3 has 15 residues. V gave up 4 bases and J gave up 3 bases; unmatched junction bases: 3. CDR3 DNA: TGTGCCAGCAGTTACAGGACTAGCGGGAGCTACGAGCAGTACTTC. Protein: CASSYRTSGSYEQYF.

This clonotype came up many times. This chain connects TRBV2 to TRBJ1-2, with TRBD1 matching over 11 bases. V gave up 8 bases and J gave up 3 bases; unmatched junction bases: 8. Per the germline V gene, CDR1 is SNHLY and CDR2 is FYNNEI. CDR3 size: 15 residues. The CDR3 protein is CASCKRTGGYYGYTF. CDR3 DNA sequence: TGTGCCAGCTGTAAAAGGACAGGGGGCTACTATGGCTACACCTTC. Drawing the rest from reference TRBV2 and TRBJ1-2, the complete variable domain is EPEVTQTPSHQVTQMGQEVILRCVPISNHLYFYWYRQILGQKVEFLVSFYNNEISEKSEIFDDQFSVERPDGSNFTLKIRSTKLEDSAMYFCASCKRTGGYYGYTFGSGTRLTVV.

In its sample, this clonotype was seen a few times. The rearrangement joins TRBV15 to TRBJ2-7; tentatively, D is TRBD2 (5 bases). V lost 1 base to trimming and J lost 3 bases, with 13 bases between them. Germline CDR1 is LNHNV and CDR2 is YYDKDF (reference sequence). This CDR3 region has 15 residues. The CDR3 protein is CATSRGLPGIYEQYF. For the CDR3, the DNA is TGTGCCACCAGCAGAGGCCTTCCGGGGATCTACGAGCAGTACTTC.

There are a few counts of this clonotype. The chain is built from TRBV7-3 and TRBJ2-7; 10 positions match TRBD2. The germline CDR1 and CDR2 sequences are SGHTA and FQGTGA. The CDR3 length is 14 residues. Losses at the gene ends were 5 bases for V and 6 bases for J; bases not matched to a gene: 7. This CDR3 reads CASSTSRTSGEQYF. CDR3 nucleotides: TGTGCCAGCAGCACATCCCGGACTAGCGGCGAGCAGTACTTC. Complete variable domain (other parts from reference TRBV7-3 and TRBJ2-7): GAGVSQTPSNKVTEKGKYVELRCDPISGHTALYWYRQSLGQGPEFLIYFQGTGAADDSGLPNDRFFAVRPEGSVSTLKIQRTERGDSAVYLCASSTSRTSGEQYFGPGTRLTVT.

This clonotype was found a few times. This chain connects TRBV7-9 to TRBJ1-2, with 8 positions matching TRBD1. The germline V gene has CDR1 SEHNR and CDR2 FQNEAQ (reference sequence). CDR3 size: 14 residues. Unmatched junction bases numbered 6, after V lost 5 bases and J lost 4 bases. CDR3 sequence: CASSTMTGAYGYTF. DNA for the CDR3: TGTGCCAGCAGCACCATGACAGGGGCCTATGGCTACACCTTC.

In regard to this clonotype: This clone may be a read error of a much larger clone one base away. This sequence joins TRBV12-3 or TRBV12-4 and TRBJ1-5; tentative D call: TRBD1 (5 bases). The CDR3 has 14 amino acids. The germline V and J ends were trimmed by 5 bases and 6 bases, with 14 bases remaining between them. The CDR3: CASSLQGATQPQHF. Written as DNA, the CDR3 is TGTGCCAGCAGTCTTCAAGGGGCCACTCAGCCCCAGCATTTT.

Comments on this clonotype: The conserved phenylalanine or tryptophan normally closing the CDR3 is absent here, so this likely arose from a read error. The DNA of the CDR3 is TGTGCCAGCATATGGGGTCAGGGCTCGCCTGAAGCTTTCTCT. Its translation is CASIWGQGSPEAFS. The chain uses TRBV2 and TRBJ1-1; TRBD1 might be the D (5 bases). V gave up 7 bases and J gave up 6 bases, with 18 bases separating them. Germline values: CDR1 SNHLY, CDR2 FYNNEI. The CDR3 has 14 residues.

The chain links TRBV5-1 to TRBJ2-7, with D perhaps TRBD1 (5 bases). This CDR3 has 14 residues. Germline CDR1 SGHRS, CDR2 YFSETQ. Trimming took 3 bases from V and 2 from J, leaving 12 bases between them. CDR3 sequence reads: CASSWGRNAYEQYF. CDR3 bases: TGCGCCAGCAGCTGGGGCAGGAATGCCTACGAGCAGTACTTC.

The rearrangement joins TRBV5-6 to TRBJ2-5; D perhaps matches TRBD2 (6 bases). Trimming removed 3 bases at V and 5 bases at J, with 17 bases between. CDR3 length equals 15 residues. Germline V gives CDR1 SGHDT, CDR2 YYEEEE. Here the CDR3 DNA reads TGTGCCAGCAGCTCAACAATGTTGGGGAGGGAGACCCAGTACTTC. Translation: CASSSTMLGRETQYF.

In this sample, this clonotype turned up a few times. The rearrangement joins TRBV28 to TRBJ1-5; 11 nucleotides match TRBD1. CDR1 and CDR2 (germline): MDHEN, SYDVKM. The CDR3 runs 15 residues. V shed 6 bases and J 6 bases; nucleotides not matched to a gene: 7. The CDR3 loop is CASSLRTGGRQPQHF. CDR3 coding DNA: TGTGCCAGCAGCCTTCGGACAGGGGGCCGTCAGCCCCAGCATTTT. The whole variable domain, filled in from reference TRBV28 and TRBJ1-5, reads DVKVTQSSRYLVKRTGEKVFLECVQDMDHENMFWYRQDPGLGLRLIYFSYDVKMKEKGDIPEGYSVSREKKERFSLILESASTNQTSMYLCASSLRTGGRQPQHFGDGTRLSIL.

The V and J genes are TRBV11-1 and TRBJ1-2; D may be TRBD1 (5 bases). CDR1 is SGHAT, CDR2 FQDESV, per germline (reference sequence). Trimming cost V 0 bases and J 5 bases, with 16 bases left between them. The CDR3 length is 16 residues. CDR3 in amino acids: CASSLAPREAFYGYTF. As DNA, the CDR3 is TGTGCCAGCAGCTTAGCGCCCAGGGAGGCCTTTTATGGCTACACCTTC.

This clonotype was seen only a few times. The rearrangement uses TRBV24-1 and TRBJ2-5; TRBD1 might be the D (5 bases). CDR3 size: 12 residues. Germline CDR1 reads KGHDR; CDR2 reads SFDVKD. Trimming cost V 4 bases and J 5 bases, with 7 bases left between them. The DNA for the CDR3 is TGTGCCACCAGTGAAGGGGTCGAGACCCAGTACTTC. Translated, it gives CATSEGVETQYF.

This clonotype has just a few counts. The chain is built from TRBV2 and TRBJ1-1; 8 bases fit TRBD1. The CDR3 is 16 residues long. From germline, CDR1 is SNHLY and CDR2 FYNNEI. V was clipped by 3 bases and J by 1 base; unmatched bases: 7. The CDR3, as DNA: TGTGCCAGCAGTGAGAGACAGGGGCGTGGGAACACTGAAGCTTTCTTT. Translating gives CASSERQGRGNTEAFF.

This clonotype was detected many times. The chain joins TRBV28 to TRBJ1-2; D is possibly TRBD1 (6 bases). Germline V gene data show CDR1 as MDHEN and CDR2 as SYDVKM. This CDR3 has 13 amino acids. The CDR3 DNA follows: TGTGCGGTTACACCAGGGGCTAACTATGGCTACACCTTC. Amino acids: CAVTPGANYGYTF.

This clonotype occurred a few times. The V call is TRBV10-2, the J call TRBJ1-5; D is uncertain. This CDR3 is built from 13 residues. Per the germline V gene, CDR1 is WSHSY and CDR2 is SAAADI. Trimming left V 7 bases short and J 7 bases short, with 14 bases between. The CDR3 DNA reads TGCGCCAGCACCGCCCAACGGTTGCAGCCCCAGCATTTT. Translated, it gives CASTAQRLQPQHF.

CDR3 coding DNA: TGTGCCATCAGTCCCGCGAGGGAAACCTACGAGCAGTACTTC. Its translation: CAISPARETYEQYF. The chain carries TRBV10-3 and TRBJ2-7, with TRBD2 as a possible D gene (5 bases). CDR3 length equals 14 residues. Germline loops: CDR1 ENHRY, CDR2 SYGVKD. V was shortened by 5 bases and J by 2 bases, with 13 bases between the two germline ends.

The table lists this clonotype with many counts. The V call is TRBV20-1, the J call TRBJ2-7, with D unresolved. This CDR3 spans 15 amino acids. The germline CDR1 and CDR2 sequences are DFQATT and SNEGSKA (reference sequence). Trimming cost V 0 bases and J 0 bases, with 12 bases left between them. Written as DNA, the CDR3 is TGCAGTGCTAGAGATATAGAAGGCTCCTCCTACGAGCAGTACTTC. It codes for CSARDIEGSSYEQYF.